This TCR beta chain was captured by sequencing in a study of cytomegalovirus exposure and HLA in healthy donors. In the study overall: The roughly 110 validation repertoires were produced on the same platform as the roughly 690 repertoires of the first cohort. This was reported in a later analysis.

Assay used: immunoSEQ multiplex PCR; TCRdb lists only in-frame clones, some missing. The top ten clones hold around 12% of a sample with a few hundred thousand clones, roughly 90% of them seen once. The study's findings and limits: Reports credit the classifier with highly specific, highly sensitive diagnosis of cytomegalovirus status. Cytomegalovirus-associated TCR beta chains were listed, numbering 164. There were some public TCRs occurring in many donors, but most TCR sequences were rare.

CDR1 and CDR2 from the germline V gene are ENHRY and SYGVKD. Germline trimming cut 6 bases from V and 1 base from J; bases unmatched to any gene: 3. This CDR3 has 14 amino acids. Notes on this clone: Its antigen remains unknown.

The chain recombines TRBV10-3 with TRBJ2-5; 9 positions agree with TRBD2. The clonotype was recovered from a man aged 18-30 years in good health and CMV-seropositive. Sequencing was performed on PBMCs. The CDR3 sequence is CAIRRGGGQETQYF. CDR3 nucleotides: TGTGCCATCAGGCGGGGGGGCGGCCAAGAGACCCAGTACTTC.